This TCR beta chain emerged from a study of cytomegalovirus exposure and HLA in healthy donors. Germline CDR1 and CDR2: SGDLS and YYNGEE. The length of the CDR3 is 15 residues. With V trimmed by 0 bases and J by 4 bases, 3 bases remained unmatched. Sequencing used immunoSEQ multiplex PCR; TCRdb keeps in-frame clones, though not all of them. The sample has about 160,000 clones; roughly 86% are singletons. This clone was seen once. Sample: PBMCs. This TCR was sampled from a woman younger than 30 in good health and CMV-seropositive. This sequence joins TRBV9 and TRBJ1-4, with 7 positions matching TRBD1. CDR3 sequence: CASSVVGTDNEKLFF. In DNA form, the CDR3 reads TGTGCCAGCAGCGTAGTTGGGACAGATAATGAAAAACTGTTTTTT.